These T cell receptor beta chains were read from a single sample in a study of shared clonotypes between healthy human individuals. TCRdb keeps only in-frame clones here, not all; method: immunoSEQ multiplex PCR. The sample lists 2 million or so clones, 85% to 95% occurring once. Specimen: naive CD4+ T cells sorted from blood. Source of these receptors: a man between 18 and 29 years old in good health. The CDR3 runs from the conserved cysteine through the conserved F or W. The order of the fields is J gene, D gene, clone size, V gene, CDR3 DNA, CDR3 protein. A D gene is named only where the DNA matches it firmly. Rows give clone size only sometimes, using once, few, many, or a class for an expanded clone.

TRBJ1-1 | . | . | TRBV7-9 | TGTGCCAGCAGCTTGTCTGCCCCGGGGACTGAAGCTTTCTTT | CASSLSAPGTEAFF
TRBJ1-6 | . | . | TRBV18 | TGTGCCAGCTCACCGGAGGGGGGTTCACCCCTCCACTTT | CASSPEGGSPLHF
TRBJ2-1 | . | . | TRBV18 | TGTGCCAGCTCACCACCCAAGGTTCTCTACAATGAGCAGTTCTTC | CASSPPKVLYNEQFF
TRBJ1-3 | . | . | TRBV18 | TGTGCCAGCTCACCACTAACAGGGCCTGGAAACACCATATATTTT | CASSPLTGPGNTIYF
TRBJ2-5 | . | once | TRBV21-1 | TGTGCCAGCAGACTCAACCTTCGCCAGAGGGGGATTGAGCGAGAGACCCAGTACTTC | CASRLNLRQRGIERETQYF
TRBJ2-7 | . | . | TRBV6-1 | TGTGCCAGCAGTGGTAACAGGGTCCTCTACGAGCAGTACTTC | CASSGNRVLYEQYF
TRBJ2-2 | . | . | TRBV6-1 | TGTGCCAGCAGTCCTGGGAACACCGGGGAGCTGTTTTTT | CASSPGNTGELFF
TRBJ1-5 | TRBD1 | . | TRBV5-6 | TGTGCCAGCAGCTGGGGACAGGATAGCAATCAGCCCCAGCATTTT | CASSWGQDSNQPQHF
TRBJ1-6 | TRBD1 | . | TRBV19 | TGTGCCAGTAGTACCCAGGGGGGACTGCTTAATTCACCCCTCCACTTT | CASSTQGGLLNSPLHF
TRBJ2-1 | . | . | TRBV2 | TGTGCCAGCCGGAAGAGGTGGGAGGCCGCCTACAATGAGCAGTTCTTC | CASRKRWEAAYNEQFF
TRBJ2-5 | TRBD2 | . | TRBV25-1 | TGTGCCAGCAGTAAGGGACTAGCGGGGGCTTACCAAGAGACCCAGTACTTC | CASSKGLAGAYQETQYF
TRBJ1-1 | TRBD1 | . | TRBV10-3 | TGTGCCATCCAAGAGGACAGGGTTTTCACTGAAGCTTTCTTT | CAIQEDRVFTEAFF
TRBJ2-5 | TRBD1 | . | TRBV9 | TGTGCCAGCAGCACACGACAGGGTGGAGGAGAGACCCAGTACTTC | CASSTRQGGGETQYF
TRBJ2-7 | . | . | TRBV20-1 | TGCAGTGCCCCTAGGGACGAGCAGTACTTC | CSAPRDEQYF
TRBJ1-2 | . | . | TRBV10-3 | TGTGCCATCAGTGTGGGACAAGCTTACACCTTC | CAISVGQAYTF
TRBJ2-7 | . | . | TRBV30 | TGTGCCTGGAGGGATGCTAAGCCCTCCTACGAGCAGTACTTC | CAWRDAKPSYEQYF
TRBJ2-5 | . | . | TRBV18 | TGTGCCAGCTCACCAACCTTTCAAGAGACCCAGTACTTC | CASSPTFQETQYF
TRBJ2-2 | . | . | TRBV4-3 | TGCGCCAGCAGCCAAGATCTGGTAGCTATGGACGGCCCCGGGGAGCTGTTTTTT | CASSQDLVAMDGPGELFF
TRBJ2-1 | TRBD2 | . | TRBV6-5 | TGTGCCAGCAGACAAACGACTAGCGGGAGTAGTGAGCAGTTCTTC | CASRQTTSGSSEQFF
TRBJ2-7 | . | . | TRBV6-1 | TGTGCCAGCAGTGAATTCCCCGCCCCCTACGAGCAGTACTTC | CASSEFPAPYEQYF
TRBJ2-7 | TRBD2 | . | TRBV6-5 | TGTGCCAGTACGGGGCTAGCGGCCTACGAGCAGTACTTC | CASTGLAAYEQYF
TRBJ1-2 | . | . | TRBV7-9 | TGTGCCAGCAGCTTAGCGGTGGCCCCCATTGGTGGCTACACCTTC | CASSLAVAPIGGYTF
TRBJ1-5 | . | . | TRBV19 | TGTGCCAGTAGTTCGGGTCAGCCCCAGCATTTT | CASSSGQPQHF
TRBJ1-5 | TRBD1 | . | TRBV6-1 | TGTGCCAGCAGGCAACAGGGGCCGGGCAATCAGCCCCAGCATTTT | CASRQQGPGNQPQHF
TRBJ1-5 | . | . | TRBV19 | TGTGCCAGTAGTCGGGACCCAAGAAAGGGTTATAGCAATCAGCCCCAGCATTTT | CASSRDPRKGYSNQPQHF
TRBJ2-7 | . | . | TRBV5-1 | TGCGCCAGCAGCCGAGGCGGAGAGGGGCAGTACTTC | CASSRGGEGQYF
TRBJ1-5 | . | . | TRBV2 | TGTGCCAGCAGTGCAACATCTAGCAATCAGCCCCAGCATTTT | CASSATSSNQPQHF
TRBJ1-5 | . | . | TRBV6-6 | TGTGCCAGCAGTAATTGGGCTCAGCCCCAGCATTTT | CASSNWAQPQHF
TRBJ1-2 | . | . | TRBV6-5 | TGTGCCAGCAGATCCCGGGCCTCCGAAGGGTACACCTTC | CASRSRASEGYTF
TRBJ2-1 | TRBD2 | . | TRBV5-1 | TGCGCCAGCAGCTTATTAACGGGACTAGCCGCCAATGAGCAGTTCTTC | CASSLLTGLAANEQFF
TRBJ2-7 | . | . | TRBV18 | TGTGCCAGCTCAGCCGGGACCACAGGATGGGAGCAGTACTTC | CASSAGTTGWEQYF
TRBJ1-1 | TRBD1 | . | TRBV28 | TGTGCCAGCCCCCTCGAGACAGGAGGGGGCGCCGGGGCTTTCTTT | CASPLETGGGAGAFF
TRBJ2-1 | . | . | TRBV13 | TGTGCCAGCAGCCCAGGGACCGGACGTTCCAATGAGCAGTTCTTC | CASSPGTGRSNEQFF
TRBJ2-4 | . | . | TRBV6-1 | TGTGCCAGCGGCGGGCCAGGGTTTAACATTCAGTACTTC | CASGGPGFNIQYF
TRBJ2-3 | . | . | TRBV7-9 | TGTGCCAGCAGCGAGGACAGAAGGAGCACAGATACGCAGTATTTT | CASSEDRRSTDTQYF
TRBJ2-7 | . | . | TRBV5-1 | TGCGCCAGCAGCTTGGTGTGGGGACGAACCTACGAGCAGTACTTC | CASSLVWGRTYEQYF
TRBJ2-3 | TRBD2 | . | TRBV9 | TGTGCCAGCAGCGTCGCGGGAGCAGATACGCAGTATTTT | CASSVAGADTQYF
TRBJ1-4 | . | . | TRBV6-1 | TGTGCCAGCAGTGAATCCTTCGCAGTTTGGAGTGAAAAACTGTTTTTT | CASSESFAVWSEKLFF
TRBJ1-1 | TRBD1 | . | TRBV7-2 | TGTGCCAGCAGCATGGGACAGCCCAACACTGAAGCTTTCTTT | CASSMGQPNTEAFF
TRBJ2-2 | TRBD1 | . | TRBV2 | TGTGCCACTTACCGGGACAGGGACGGGGCCGGGGAGCTGTTTTTT | CATYRDRDGAGELFF